The 23 T cell receptor beta chains reported below all come from one sample, sequenced in a study of molecular identifiers for immune sequencing clone quantification. TCRdb re-analysed the PCR reads in MiXCR, keeping a single row per CDR3 protein. The table has about 640,000 distinct CDR3 sequences, nearly 20% seen once. Sequencing was carried out using naive CD8+ T cells from blood, with Jurkat cell RNA spiked in. As to subset: FACS-sorted CD8+CD4-CCR7+CD45RA+ naive T cells. The source is a human donor in good health. Some libraries in this study had Jurkat cell RNA spiked in.

Comment on this clonotype: Because it lacks the conserved phenylalanine or tryptophan at the end, this CDR3 is likely a read error. The chain employs TRBV3-1 and TRBJ1-4; D ambiguous. V was trimmed by 2 bases and J by 8 bases, leaving 3 bases between them. The V gene's germline CDR1 is LGHDT and CDR2 YNNKEL (reference sequence). This CDR3 spans 11 amino acids. The CDR3 DNA is TGTGCCAGCAGCCAAAGGGAAAAACTGTTTCTT. Translated, it gives CASSQREKLFL.

This clonotype was recorded many times. The chain carries TRBV29-1 and TRBJ1-2, with D perhaps matching TRBD1 (6 bases). CDR1 SQVTM and CDR2 ANQGSEA come from the germline V gene. The CDR3 has 12 amino acids. V was clipped by 7 bases and J by 4 bases, with 13 bases between them. The CDR3 loop is CSAAWDIYGYTF. CDR3 in DNA: TGCAGCGCCGCCTGGGACATCTATGGCTACACCTTC.

This clonotype was detected only a few times. This may be a read error: a much more frequent sequence differs by one nucleotide. The chain employs TRBV6-2 or TRBV6-3 and TRBJ1-1; the D is unclear. The germline gives CDR1 MNHEY, CDR2 SVGEGT. The CDR3 runs 13 residues. The CDR3: CASSYSLATEASF. The CDR3 coding sequence is TGTGCCAGCAGTTACTCGTTAGCCACTGAAGCTTCCTTT.

This clonotype was recorded a few times. The gene calls are TRBV4-1 and TRBJ2-4; a possible D gene is TRBD1 (5 bases). Germline V gene sequence: CDR1 MGHRA, CDR2 YSYEKL. The CDR3 loop spans 15 amino acids. With 0 bases removed from V and 8 bases from J, the gap between germline ends came to 14 bases. The CDR3 DNA reads TGCGCCAGCAGCCAAGATTATAAGGGGTCAGACATTCAGTACTTC. It yields the protein CASSQDYKGSDIQYF.

This clonotype has at least ten counts. V and J are TRBV24-1 and TRBJ2-3, with 8 bases that match TRBD1. In germline, CDR1 is KGHDR, CDR2 SFDVKD. J lost 4 bases, V lost 4 bases, and 3 bases had no gene match. This CDR3 contains 14 residues. CDR3 sequence (DNA): TGTGCCACCAGTGAGACAGGGGTCGCAGATACGCAGTATTTT. Translating gives CATSETGVADTQYF.

The V call is TRBV6-5, the J call TRBJ2-1; possibly TRBD1 for D (7 bases). The germline gives CDR1 MNHEY, CDR2 SVGAGI. Trimming removed 4 bases at V and 9 bases at J, with 13 bases between. CDR3 size: 13 residues. CDR3 sequence reads: CASSLTQGGEQFF. CDR3 sequence (DNA): TGTGCCAGCAGTTTAACCCAGGGGGGTGAGCAGTTCTTC.

The chain uses TRBV28 and TRBJ2-3; 7 bases are shared with TRBD1. The length of the CDR3 is 15 residues. Germline V lookup: CDR1 MDHEN, CDR2 SYDVKM. V gave up 4 bases and J gave up 2 bases; unmatched junction bases: 6. The CDR3 coding sequence is TGTGCCAGCAGTTCGGACAGGAACTTCACAGATACGCAGTATTTT. Its translation is CASSSDRNFTDTQYF.

This clonotype was observed at least ten times. The chain recombines TRBV19 with TRBJ1-1; D gene ambiguous. Trimming pared 7 bases from V and 1 base from J, leaving 7 bases between. This CDR3 contains 12 residues. Looked up from germline, CDR1 is LNHDA and CDR2 is SQIVND (reference sequence). CDR3 DNA: TGTGCCAGTAACTACGAGAACACTGAAGCTTTCTTT. Its translation: CASNYENTEAFF.

This clonotype was seen many times. The chain uses TRBV7-2 and TRBJ2-7; D is unresolved. Trimming removed 1 base from V and 3 bases from J, with 7 bases in between. The V gene's germline CDR1 is SGHTA and CDR2 FQGNSA. The CDR3 consists of 13 residues. CDR3 sequence reads: CASSLEYYYEQYF. The CDR3 nucleotides read TGTGCCAGCAGCTTAGAATACTACTACGAGCAGTACTTC. The full variable domain, in which reference TRBV7-2 and TRBJ2-7 provide the parts outside the CDR3, is GAGVSQSPSNKVTEKGKDVELRCDPISGHTALYWYRQSLGQGLEFLIYFQGNSAPDKSGLPSDRFSAERTGGSVSTLTIQRTQQEDSAVYLCASSLEYYYEQYFGPGTRLTVT.

The table lists this clonotype with many counts. This chain links TRBV5-1 with TRBJ2-3, with D possibly matching TRBD2 (5 bases). This CDR3 region has 14 residues. CDR1 and CDR2 from the germline V gene are SGHRS and YFSETQ. Trimming shortened V by 0 bases and J by 2 bases, and 7 bases separated the two germline ends. Written as DNA, the CDR3 is TGCGCCAGCAGCTTGGTTCTAGCCACAGATACGCAGTATTTT. This codes for CASSLVLATDTQYF.

This clonotype was counted many times. The CDR3 DNA reads as TGCAGCGTTGACATCCTGGGGACGATCAATGAGCAGTTCTTC. Its translation: CSVDILGTINEQFF. The chain is built from TRBV29-1 and TRBJ2-1, with D possibly being TRBD1 or TRBD2 (5 bases each). The CDR3 extends over 14 amino acids. Between the trimmed V and J ends, which lost 3 bases and 6 bases, there was a span of 15 bases. Germline CDR1 is SQVTM and CDR2 is ANQGSEA.

This clonotype appeared many times. DNA of the CDR3: TGTGCCAGCAGAGACCCGGGCCAACAAGAGACCCAGTACTTC. It yields the protein CASRDPGQQETQYF. J is TRBJ2-5 and V is TRBV7-9; D remains unclear. The germline V gene encodes CDR1 SEHNR and CDR2 FQNEAQ (reference sequence). V was trimmed by 6 bases and J by 2 bases, leaving 13 bases between them. The CDR3 sequence is 14 residues long.

This clonotype has a count of ten or more. The chain uses TRBV2 and TRBJ1-4, with 7 bases fitting TRBD1. The CDR3 extends over 15 amino acids. Trimming removed 6 bases from V and 4 bases from J; junction bases left unmatched: 8. Germline-derived CDR1 and CDR2 are SNHLY and FYNNEI. CDR3 region: CASSQGGSSNEKLFF. The CDR3 coding sequence is TGTGCCAGCAGCCAGGGGGGATCAAGTAATGAAAAACTGTTTTTT. The full variable domain, in which reference TRBV2 and TRBJ1-4 provide the parts outside the CDR3, is EPEVTQTPSHQVTQMGQEVILRCVPISNHLYFYWYRQILGQKVEFLVSFYNNEISEKSEIFDDQFSVERPDGSNFTLKIRSTKLEDSAMYFCASSQGGSSNEKLFFGSGTQLSVL.

This clonotype appeared many times. This rearrangement joins TRBV11-2 to TRBJ2-1; 8 bases are shared with TRBD1. The CDR3 totals 15 residues. The ends lost 1 base at V and 8 bases at J; junction bases unmatched: 7. The V gene's germline CDR1 is SGHAT and CDR2 FQNNGV. The CDR3 sequence is CASSLVSGGRDEQFF. The CDR3 DNA sequence: TGTGCCAGCAGCTTAGTCTCAGGGGGCAGGGATGAGCAGTTCTTC.

This clonotype was detected a few times. This sequence may be a read error, since a much larger clone differs from it by one base. This sequence joins TRBV29-1 and TRBJ2-2; 10 bases map to TRBD2. With V trimmed by 6 bases and J by 5 bases, 12 bases remained unmatched. Germline V gene data show CDR1 as SQVTM and CDR2 as ANQGSEA. CDR3 length equals 16 residues. CDR3 sequence (DNA): TGCAGCGTCGCTCATAAGCGGGGGGGAGGTACCGGGGAGCTGTTTTTT. Its protein is CSVAHKRGGGTGELFF.

V usage is TRBV19 and J usage is TRBJ2-7; either TRBD1 or TRBD2 may fit D (5 bases each). V dropped 1 base and J dropped 3 bases, with 10 bases sitting between them. The CDR3 is made up of 14 amino acids. The germline CDR1 and CDR2 sequences are LNHDA and SQIVND (reference sequence). In DNA form, the CDR3 reads TGTGCCAGTAGTATAGGAAGGGGAGACTACGAGCAGTACTTC. Residues: CASSIGRGDYEQYF.

This clonotype was seen at least ten times. The chain employs TRBV28 and TRBJ2-7; TRBD1 is a possible D gene (5 bases). The CDR3 consists of 14 residues. The germline V and J ends were trimmed by 7 bases and 1 base, with 14 bases remaining between them. Germline loops: CDR1 MDHEN, CDR2 SYDVKM. For the CDR3, the DNA is TGTGCCAGCAATTCTTTGACAGTATCCTACGAGCAGTACTTC. Its protein is CASNSLTVSYEQYF.

This clonotype was observed many times. This chain links TRBV28 with TRBJ2-7; TRBD1 agrees at 8 bases. With 4 bases clipped from V and 6 bases from J, the junction kept 11 bases outside the gene matches. Germline CDR1 is MDHEN and CDR2 is SYDVKM. This CDR3 has 15 residues. CDR3: CASSSPPGTGGEQYF. CDR3 sequence (DNA): TGTGCCAGCAGTTCCCCCCCCGGGACAGGAGGCGAGCAGTACTTC. The entire variable domain, with the rest obtained from reference TRBV28 and TRBJ2-7, is as follows: DVKVTQSSRYLVKRTGEKVFLECVQDMDHENMFWYRQDPGLGLRLIYFSYDVKMKEKGDIPEGYSVSREKKERFSLILESASTNQTSMYLCASSSPPGTGGEQYFGPGTRLTVT.

This clonotype was detected many times. V is TRBV7-6 and J is TRBJ2-7, with TRBD1 identical over 11 bases. The germline V gene encodes CDR1 SGHVS and CDR2 FNYEAQ. This CDR3 is 15 amino acids long. The junction had 9 bases not matched to a gene; V was cut back by 4 bases and J by 7 bases. The CDR3 DNA reads as TGTGCCAGCAGCTCAGGACAGGGGGCGACTTTGGAGCAGTACTTC. It specifies CASSSGQGATLEQYF.

This chain uses TRBV20-1 with TRBJ2-1; perhaps TRBD2 as D (6 bases). This CDR3 is 16 amino acids long. CDR1 and CDR2 (germline): DFQATT, SNEGSKA (reference sequence). The CDR3 DNA sequence: TGCAGCCCTTCTGACCGAACTAGCAGATCCTACAATGAGCAGTTCTTC. Protein sequence: CSPSDRTSRSYNEQFF.

The sample holds many counts of this clonotype. CDR3 sequence reads: CAHGQGADEAFF. DNA for the CDR3: TGTGCCCATGGACAGGGGGCGGATGAAGCTTTCTTT. The V gene is TRBV7-9, the J gene TRBJ1-1; 11 bases map to TRBD1. Germline V gene lookup returns CDR1 SEHNR and CDR2 FQNEAQ (reference sequence). Trimming removed 11 bases from V and 7 bases from J; junction bases left unmatched: 6. The CDR3 loop spans 12 amino acids. Combining the CDR3 with reference TRBV7-9 and TRBJ1-1 gives the whole variable domain DTGVSQNPRHKITKRGQNVTFRCDPISEHNRLYWYRQTLGQGPEFLTYFQNEAQLEKSRLLSDRFSAERPKGSFSTLEIQRTEQGDSAMYLCAHGQGADEAFFGQGTRLTVV.

This clonotype was detected once. Compared with germline, one end of the junction differs, possibly owing to a read error. The chain uses TRBV12-3 or TRBV12-4 and TRBJ1-1, with D uncertain. The CDR3 runs 13 residues. The CDR3 nucleotides read TGTGCCAGCAGTTTCGGCCTGAACACTGAAGCTTCCTTT. Residues: CASSFGLNTEASF.

The gene calls are TRBV10-3 and TRBJ2-3, with 10 positions matching TRBD1. The CDR3 extends over 16 amino acids. Germline V gene data show CDR1 as ENHRY and CDR2 as SYGVKD. Trimming took 3 bases from V and 3 from J; bases not matched to a gene: 6. This CDR3 reads CAISEETGGWTDTQYF. For the CDR3, the DNA is TGTGCCATCAGTGAAGAGACAGGGGGCTGGACAGATACGCAGTATTTT.